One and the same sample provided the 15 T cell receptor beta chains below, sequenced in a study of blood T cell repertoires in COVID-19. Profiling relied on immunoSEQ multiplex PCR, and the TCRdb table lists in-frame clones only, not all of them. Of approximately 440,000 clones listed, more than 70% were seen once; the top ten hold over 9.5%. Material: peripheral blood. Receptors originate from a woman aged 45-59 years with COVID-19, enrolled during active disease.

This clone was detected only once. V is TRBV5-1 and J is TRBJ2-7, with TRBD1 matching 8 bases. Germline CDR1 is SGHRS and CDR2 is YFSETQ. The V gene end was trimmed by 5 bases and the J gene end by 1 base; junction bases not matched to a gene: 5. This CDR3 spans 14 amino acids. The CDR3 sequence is CASRPGTGSYEQYF. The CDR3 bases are TGCGCCAGCAGGCCCGGGACAGGATCCTACGAGCAGTACTTC.

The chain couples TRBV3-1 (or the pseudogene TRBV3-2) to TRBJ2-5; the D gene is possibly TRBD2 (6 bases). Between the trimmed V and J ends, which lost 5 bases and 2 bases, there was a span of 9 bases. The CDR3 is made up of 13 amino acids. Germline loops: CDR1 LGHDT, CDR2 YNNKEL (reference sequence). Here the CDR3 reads CASSRREQETQYF. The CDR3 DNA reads TGTGCCAGCAGCAGGCGGGAACAAGAGACCCAGTACTTC.

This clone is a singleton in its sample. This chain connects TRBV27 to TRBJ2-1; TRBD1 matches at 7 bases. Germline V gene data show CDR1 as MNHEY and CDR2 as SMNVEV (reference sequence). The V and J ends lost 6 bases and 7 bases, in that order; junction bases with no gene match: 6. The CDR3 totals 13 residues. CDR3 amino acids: CASRLTGPNEQFF. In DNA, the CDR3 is TGTGCCAGCAGACTGACAGGGCCAAATGAGCAGTTCTTC.

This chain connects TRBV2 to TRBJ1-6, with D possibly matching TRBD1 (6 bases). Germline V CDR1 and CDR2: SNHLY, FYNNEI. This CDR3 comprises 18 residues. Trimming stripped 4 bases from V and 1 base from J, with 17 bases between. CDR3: CASSVKDSQASYNSPLHF. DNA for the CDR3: TGTGCCAGCAGTGTTAAGGACAGTCAGGCATCCTATAATTCACCCCTCCACTTT.

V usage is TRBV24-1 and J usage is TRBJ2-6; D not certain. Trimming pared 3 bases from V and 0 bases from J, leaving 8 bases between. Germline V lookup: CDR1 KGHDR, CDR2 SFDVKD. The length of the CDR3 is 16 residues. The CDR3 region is CATSDTRLSGANVLTF. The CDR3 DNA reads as TGTGCCACCAGTGATACAAGACTCTCTGGGGCCAACGTCCTGACTTTC.

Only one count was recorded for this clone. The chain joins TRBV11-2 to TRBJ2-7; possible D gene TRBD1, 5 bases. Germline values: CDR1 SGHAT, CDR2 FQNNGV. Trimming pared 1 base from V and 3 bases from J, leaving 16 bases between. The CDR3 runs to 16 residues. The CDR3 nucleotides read TGTGCCAGCAGCTTAGCCCTCCCAGGGCTAGGCTACGAGCAGTACTTC. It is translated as CASSLALPGLGYEQYF.

This chain's CDR3 is CASRKLSGGIQETQYF. In nucleotides, the CDR3 is TGTGCCAGCAGAAAACTTAGCGGGGGGATTCAAGAGACCCAGTACTTC. J is TRBJ2-5 and V is TRBV27; 10 bases map to TRBD2. CDR3 length: 16 amino acids. J gave up 2 bases and V 6 bases, and 9 bases lay outside the gene matches. CDR1 and CDR2 from the germline V gene are MNHEY and SMNVEV (reference sequence).

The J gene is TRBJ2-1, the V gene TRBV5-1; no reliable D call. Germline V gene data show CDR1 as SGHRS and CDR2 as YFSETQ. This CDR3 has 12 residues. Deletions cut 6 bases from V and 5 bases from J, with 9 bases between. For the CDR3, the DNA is TGCGCCAGCAATCGAGTAGACAATGAGCAGTTCTTC. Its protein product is CASNRVDNEQFF.

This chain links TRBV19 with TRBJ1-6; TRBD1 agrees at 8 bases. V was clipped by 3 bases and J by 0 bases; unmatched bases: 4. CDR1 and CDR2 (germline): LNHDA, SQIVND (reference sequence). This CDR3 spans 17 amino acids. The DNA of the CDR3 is TGTGCCAGTAGTATGCCCGGACAGGGCTCCTATAATTCACCCCTCCACTTT. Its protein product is CASSMPGQGSYNSPLHF. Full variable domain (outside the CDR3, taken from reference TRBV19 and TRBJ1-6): DGGITQSPKYLFRKEGQNVTLSCEQNLNHDAMYWYRQDPGQGLRLIYYSQIVNDFQKGDIAEGYSVSREKKESFPLTVTSAQKNPTAFYLCASSMPGQGSYNSPLHFGNGTRLTVT.

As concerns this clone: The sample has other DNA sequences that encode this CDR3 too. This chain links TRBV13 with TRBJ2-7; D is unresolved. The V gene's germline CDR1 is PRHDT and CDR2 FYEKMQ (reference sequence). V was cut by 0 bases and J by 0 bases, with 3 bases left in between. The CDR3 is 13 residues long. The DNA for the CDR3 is TGTGCCAGCAGCTTAGGGGCCTCCTACGAGCAGTACTTC. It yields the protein CASSLGASYEQYF.

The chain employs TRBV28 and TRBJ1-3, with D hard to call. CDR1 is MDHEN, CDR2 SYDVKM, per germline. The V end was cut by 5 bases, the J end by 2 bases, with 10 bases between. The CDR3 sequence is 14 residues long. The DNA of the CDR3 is TGTGCCAGCAGTGGGCATTCCGCTGGAAACACCATATATTTT. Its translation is CASSGHSAGNTIYF.

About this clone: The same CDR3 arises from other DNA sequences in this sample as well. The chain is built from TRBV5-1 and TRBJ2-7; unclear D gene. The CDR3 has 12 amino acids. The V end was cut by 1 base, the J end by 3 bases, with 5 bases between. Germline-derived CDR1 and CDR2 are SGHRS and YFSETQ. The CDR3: CASSLSDYEQYF. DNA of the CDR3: TGCGCCAGCAGCTTGAGCGACTACGAGCAGTACTTC.

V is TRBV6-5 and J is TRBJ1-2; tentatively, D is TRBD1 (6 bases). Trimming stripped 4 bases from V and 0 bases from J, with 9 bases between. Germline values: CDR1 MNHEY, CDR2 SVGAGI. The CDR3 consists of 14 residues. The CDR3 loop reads CASSLQGPNYGYTF. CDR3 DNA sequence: TGTGCCAGCAGTTTACAGGGACCTAACTATGGCTACACCTTC.

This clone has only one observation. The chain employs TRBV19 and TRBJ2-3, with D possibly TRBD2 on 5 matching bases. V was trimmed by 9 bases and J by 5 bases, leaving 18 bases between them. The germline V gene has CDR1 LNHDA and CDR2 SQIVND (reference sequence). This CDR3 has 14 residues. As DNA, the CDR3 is TGTGCCAGCTCACCCAAAGGGAGAGGAGATACGCAGTATTTT. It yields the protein CASSPKGRGDTQYF.

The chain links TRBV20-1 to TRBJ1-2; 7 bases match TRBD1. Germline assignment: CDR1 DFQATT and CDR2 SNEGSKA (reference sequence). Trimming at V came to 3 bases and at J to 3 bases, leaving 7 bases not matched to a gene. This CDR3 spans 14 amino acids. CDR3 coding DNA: TGCAGTGCTAGTGACAGGGCGGTTGACTATGGCTACACCTTC. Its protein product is CSASDRAVDYGYTF.